These T cell receptor beta chains were read from a single sample in a study of blood T cell repertoires in COVID-19. Measured with immunoSEQ multiplex PCR; TCRdb has only the in-frame clones, and not every one. The top ten hold approximately 5.1% of the sample, which has roughly 80,000 clones, 80% to 90% seen once. Input material: peripheral blood. These receptors all come from a woman over 75 with acute or convalescent COVID-19. Each CDR3 is given without its conserved first and last residue.

TRBV7-2	12	TRBJ2-2	ASRVQRVTGELF
TRBV18	12	TRBJ1-5	ASSPLESNQPQH
TRBV19	13	TRBJ1-1	ASSRILQGEPEAF
TRBV11-2	11	TRBJ1-1	ASSSTQMHGAF
TRBV5-5	15	TRBJ1-1	ASSLGRATGGYTEAF
TRBV29-1	11	TRBJ2-3	SVGDSPGYTQY
TRBV3-1/TRBV3-2	13	TRBJ2-4	ASSRQGLAKNIQY
TRBV14	12	TRBJ2-1	ASSPGQGAVEQF
TRBV12-1	11	TRBJ2-2	ASSPRGGGELF
TRBV19	12	TRBJ1-1	ASRRDRVNTEAF
TRBV19	15	TRBJ1-2	ASSTGTGARANYGYT
TRBV5-6	13	TRBJ2-5	ASSLLAGGKETQY
TRBV6-5	11	TRBJ2-7	ASRKQGSYEQY
TRBV20-1	8	TRBJ2-7	SARFREQY
TRBV11-2	11	TRBJ2-5	ASSRPSGETQY
TRBV7-3	10	TRBJ2-2	ASQGYTGELF
TRBV5-1	14	TRBJ2-7	ASSLGTSGSSYEQY
TRBV12-3/TRBV12-4	10	TRBJ1-2	ASRDRGPGYT
TRBV7-6	11	TRBJ2-7	ASSSMQYYEQY
TRBV7-8	16	TRBJ2-1	ASSLGLAGGLRGNEQF
TRBV13	13	TRBJ2-6	ASSWDSAGANVLT
TRBV9	11	TRBJ1-6	ASSVDLFGPLH
TRBV14	12	TRBJ2-7	ASSQVPVSYEQY
TRBV27	9	TRBJ2-3	ASSSTDTQY
TRBV4-1	14	TRBJ1-5	ASSQSGTGVGQPQH
TRBV2	13	TRBJ1-1	ASSVQGTRNTEAF
TRBV4-1	14	TRBJ2-7	ASSLGQGKFWDEQY
TRBV5-4	13	TRBJ1-4	ASSSRQGVAEKLF
TRBV5-6	14	TRBJ2-2	ASSWRGRPNTGELF